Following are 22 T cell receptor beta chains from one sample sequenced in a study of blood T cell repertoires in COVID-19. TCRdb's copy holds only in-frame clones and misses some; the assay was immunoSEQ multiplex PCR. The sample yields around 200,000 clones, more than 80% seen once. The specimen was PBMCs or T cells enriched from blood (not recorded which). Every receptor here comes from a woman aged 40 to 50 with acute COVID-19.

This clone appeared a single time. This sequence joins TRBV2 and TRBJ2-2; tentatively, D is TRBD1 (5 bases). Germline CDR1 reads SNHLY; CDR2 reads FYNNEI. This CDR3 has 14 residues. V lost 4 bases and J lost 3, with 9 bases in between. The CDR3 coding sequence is TGTGCCAGCAGTGCCAGGGTAGACACCGGGGAGCTGTTTTTT. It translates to CASSARVDTGELFF.

CDR3 sequence: CSVEDHGHFGNTIYF. In DNA, the CDR3 is TGCAGCGTTGAAGATCACGGACATTTCGGAAACACCATATATTTT. The chain couples TRBV29-1 to TRBJ1-3; TRBD1 is a possible D gene (5 bases). This CDR3 comprises 15 residues. Germline V gene data show CDR1 as SQVTM and CDR2 as ANQGSEA. V was pared by 0 bases and J by 4 bases, with 13 bases between. Complete variable domain (other parts from reference TRBV29-1 and TRBJ1-3): SAVISQKPSRDICQRGTSLTIQCQVDSQVTMMFWYRQQPGQSLTLIATANQGSEATYESGFVIDKFPISRPNLTFSTLTVSNMSPEDSSIYLCSVEDHGHFGNTIYFGEGSWLTVV.

The CDR3 bases are TGTGCCAGTAGTCTCGGGGACTTTGAGGCCAAAAACATTCAGTACTTC. Amino acids: CASSLGDFEAKNIQYF. The chain joins TRBV19 to TRBJ2-4; maybe TRBD2 (6 bases). Deletions cut 5 bases from V and 1 base from J, with 15 bases between. Per the germline V gene, CDR1 is LNHDA and CDR2 is SQIVND (reference sequence). The CDR3 covers 16 residues.

The CDR3 loop reads CATRPGSGPEAFF. DNA of the CDR3: TGTGCCACCCGGCCCGGGTCAGGGCCCGAAGCTTTCTTT. The chain recombines TRBV24-1 with TRBJ1-1; D is possibly TRBD1 (5 bases). Trimming removed 9 bases from V and 8 bases from J, with 18 bases in between. Germline V gene data show CDR1 as KGHDR and CDR2 as SFDVKD. The CDR3 is made up of 13 amino acids.

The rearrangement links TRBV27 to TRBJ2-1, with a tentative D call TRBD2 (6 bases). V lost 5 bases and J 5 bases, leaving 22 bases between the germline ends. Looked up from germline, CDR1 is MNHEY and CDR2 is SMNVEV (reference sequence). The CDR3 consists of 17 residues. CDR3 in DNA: TGTGCCAGCAGTCTTCACGGGGGAGGAACTATTAACAATGAGCAGTTCTTC. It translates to CASSLHGGGTINNEQFF.

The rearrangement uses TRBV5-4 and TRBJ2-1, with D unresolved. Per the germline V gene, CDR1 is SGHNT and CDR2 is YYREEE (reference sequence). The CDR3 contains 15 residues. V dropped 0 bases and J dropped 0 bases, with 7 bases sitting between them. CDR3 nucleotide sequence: TGTGCCAGCAGCTTGGAAGCCTCCTCCTACAATGAGCAGTTCTTC. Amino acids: CASSLEASSYNEQFF.

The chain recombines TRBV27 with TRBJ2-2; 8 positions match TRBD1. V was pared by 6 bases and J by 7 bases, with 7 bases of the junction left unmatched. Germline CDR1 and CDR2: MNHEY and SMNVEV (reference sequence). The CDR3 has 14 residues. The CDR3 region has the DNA TGTGCCAGCAGGGGACAGGTGGCAGGCGGGGAGCTGTTTTTT. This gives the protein CASRGQVAGGELFF.

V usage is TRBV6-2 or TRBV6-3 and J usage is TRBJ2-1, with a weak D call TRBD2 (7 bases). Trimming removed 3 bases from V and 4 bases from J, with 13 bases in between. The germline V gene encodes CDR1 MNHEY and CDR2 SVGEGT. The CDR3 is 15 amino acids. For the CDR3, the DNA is TGTGCCAGCAGTTATGGGGGGGCCTCTTACAATGAGCAGTTCTTC. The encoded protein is CASSYGGASYNEQFF.

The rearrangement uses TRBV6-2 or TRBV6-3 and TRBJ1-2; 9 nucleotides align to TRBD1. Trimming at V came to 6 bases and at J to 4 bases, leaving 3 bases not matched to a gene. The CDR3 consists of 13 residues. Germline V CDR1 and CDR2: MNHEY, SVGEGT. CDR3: CASSPTGGYGYTF. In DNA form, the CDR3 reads TGTGCCAGCAGCCCGACAGGGGGCTATGGCTACACCTTC.

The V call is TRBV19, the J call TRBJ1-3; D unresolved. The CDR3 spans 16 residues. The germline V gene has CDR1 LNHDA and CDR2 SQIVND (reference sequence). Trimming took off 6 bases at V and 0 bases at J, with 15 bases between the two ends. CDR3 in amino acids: CASRPPPQYSGNTIYF. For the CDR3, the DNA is TGTGCCAGTAGACCGCCGCCACAATACTCTGGAAACACCATATATTTT.

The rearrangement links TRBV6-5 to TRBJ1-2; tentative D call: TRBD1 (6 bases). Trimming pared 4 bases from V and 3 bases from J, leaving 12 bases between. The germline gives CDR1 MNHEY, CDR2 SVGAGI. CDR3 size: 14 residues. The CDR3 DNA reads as TGTGCCAGCAGTTTCGAGGGGGAGTACTATGGCTACACCTTC. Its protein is CASSFEGEYYGYTF.

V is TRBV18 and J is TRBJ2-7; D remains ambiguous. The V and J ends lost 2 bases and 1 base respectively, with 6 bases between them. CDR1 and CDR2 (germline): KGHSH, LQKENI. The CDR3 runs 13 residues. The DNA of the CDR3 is TGTGCCAGCTCACCATTCGAGTCCTACGAGCAGTACGTC. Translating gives CASSPFESYEQYV.

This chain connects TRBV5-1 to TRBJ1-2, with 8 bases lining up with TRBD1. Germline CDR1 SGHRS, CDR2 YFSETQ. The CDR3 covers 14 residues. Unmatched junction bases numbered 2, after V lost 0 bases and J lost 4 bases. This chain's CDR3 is CASSLGQGSYGYTF. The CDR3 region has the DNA TGCGCCAGCAGCTTGGGACAGGGGTCCTATGGCTACACCTTC.

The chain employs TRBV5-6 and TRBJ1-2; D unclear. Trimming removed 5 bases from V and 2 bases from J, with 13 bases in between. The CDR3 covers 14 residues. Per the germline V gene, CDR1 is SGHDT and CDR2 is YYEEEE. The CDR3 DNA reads TGTGCCAGCAGGCCCGCGGGTTGGAACTATGGCTACACCTTC. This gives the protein CASRPAGWNYGYTF.

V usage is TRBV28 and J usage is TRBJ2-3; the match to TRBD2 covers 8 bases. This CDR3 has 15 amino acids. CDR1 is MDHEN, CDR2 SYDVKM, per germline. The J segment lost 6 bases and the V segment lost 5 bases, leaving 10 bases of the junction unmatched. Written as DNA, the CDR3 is TGTGCCAGCAGTAGTCCGGGACTAGTGGCGGATACGCAGTATTTT. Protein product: CASSSPGLVADTQYF.

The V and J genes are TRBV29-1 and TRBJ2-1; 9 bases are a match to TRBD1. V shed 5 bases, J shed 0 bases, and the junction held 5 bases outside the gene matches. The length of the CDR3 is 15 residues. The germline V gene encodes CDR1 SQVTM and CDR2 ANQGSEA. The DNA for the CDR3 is TGCAGCGTTAAACAGGGGGCGAGCTCCTACAATGAGCAGTTCTTC. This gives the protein CSVKQGASSYNEQFF.

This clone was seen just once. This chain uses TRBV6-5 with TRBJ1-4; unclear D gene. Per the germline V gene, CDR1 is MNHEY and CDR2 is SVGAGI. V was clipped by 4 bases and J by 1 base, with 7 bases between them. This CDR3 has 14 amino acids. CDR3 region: CASSFGQTNEKLFF. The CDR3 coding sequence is TGTGCCAGCAGTTTTGGGCAAACTAATGAAAAACTGTTTTTT.

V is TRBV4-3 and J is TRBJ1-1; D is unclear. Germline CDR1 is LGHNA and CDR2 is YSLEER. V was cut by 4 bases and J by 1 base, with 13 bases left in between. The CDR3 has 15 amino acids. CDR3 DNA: TGCGCCAGCAGCCTTAGAAGCCCAGGGAACACTGAAGCTTTCTTT. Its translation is CASSLRSPGNTEAFF.

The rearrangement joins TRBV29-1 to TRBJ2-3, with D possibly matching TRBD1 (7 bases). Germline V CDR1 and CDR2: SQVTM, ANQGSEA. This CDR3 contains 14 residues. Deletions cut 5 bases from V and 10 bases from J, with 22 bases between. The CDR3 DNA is TGCAGCGTTTCTCAGGGGGGCGCTGGGGATGCGCAGTATTTT. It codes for CSVSQGGAGDAQYF.

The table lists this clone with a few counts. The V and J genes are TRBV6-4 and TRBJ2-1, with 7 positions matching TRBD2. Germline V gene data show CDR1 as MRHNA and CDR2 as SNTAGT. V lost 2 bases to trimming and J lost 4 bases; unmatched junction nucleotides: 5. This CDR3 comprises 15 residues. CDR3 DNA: TGTGCCAGCAGTGACGGGGCGGGGGAGTACAATGAGCAGTTCTTC. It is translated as CASSDGAGEYNEQFF.

The CDR3 bases are TGCAGCGTTGCCAACACAGGGGCGGGCAATGAGCAGTTCTTC. Translated, it gives CSVANTGAGNEQFF. The chain couples TRBV29-1 to TRBJ2-1; 7 nucleotides agree with TRBD1. With 4 bases clipped from V and 6 bases from J, the junction kept 9 bases outside the gene matches. Germline CDR1 and CDR2: SQVTM and ANQGSEA. This CDR3 comprises 14 residues.

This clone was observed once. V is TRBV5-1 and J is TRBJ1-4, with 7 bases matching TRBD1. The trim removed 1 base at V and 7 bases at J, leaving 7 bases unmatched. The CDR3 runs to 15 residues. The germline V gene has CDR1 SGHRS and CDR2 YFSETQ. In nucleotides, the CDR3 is TGCGCCAGCAGCTTGTTGGAGGGGGCGCGTGAAAAACTGTTTTTT. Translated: CASSLLEGAREKLFF. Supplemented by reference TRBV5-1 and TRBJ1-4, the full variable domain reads KAGVTQTPRYLIKTRGQQVTLSCSPISGHRSVSWYQQTPGQGLQFLFEYFSETQRNKGNFPGRFSGRQFSNSRSEMNVSTLELGDSALYLCASSLLEGAREKLFFGSGTQLSVL.